These 26 T cell receptor beta chains came from one sample sequenced in a study of T cell changes during pregnancy in multiple sclerosis. Profiled with immunoSEQ multiplex PCR; TCRdb holds only in-frame clones, not every one. The sample yields over 70,000 clones, around 92% seen once. The sequences come from peripheral blood, collected in the third trimester of pregnancy. All receptors come from a female donor in good health, enrolled as a control in a pregnancy study.

This chain links TRBV19 with TRBJ2-1; D not certain. The CDR3 sequence is 12 residues long. Per the germline V gene, CDR1 is LNHDA and CDR2 is SQIVND (reference sequence). V lost 5 bases to trimming and J lost 8 bases, with 10 bases between them. The chain's CDR3 is CASSRAPHEQFF. Here the CDR3 DNA reads TGTGCCAGTAGTCGCGCTCCTCATGAGCAGTTCTTC.

The chain couples TRBV4-1 to TRBJ2-3; the D is unclear. Trimming pared 0 bases from V and 11 bases from J, leaving 12 bases between. Per germline, CDR1 MGHRA and CDR2 YSYEKL. CDR3 length equals 13 residues. The CDR3 DNA reads as TGCGCCAGCAGCCAAGATCGAATAGTTGTGCAGTATTTT. It yields the protein CASSQDRIVVQYF.

J is TRBJ2-5 and V is TRBV5-6, with TRBD2 matching over 10 bases. The DNA matches TRBJ2-7 better at its end, which makes the J call doubtful. The V gene's germline CDR1 is SGHDT and CDR2 YYEEEE. The CDR3 consists of 15 residues. The CDR3 nucleotides read TGTGCCAGCAGCCCCACAGCGGGGGGGCTGGACGAGCAGTACTTC. Translated: CASSPTAGGLDEQYF.

CDR3 sequence (DNA): TGTGCCAGCAGCCTAACCGGGACAGCCAATTCACCCCTCCACTTT. Its protein is CASSLTGTANSPLHF. The V and J genes are TRBV2 and TRBJ1-6, with 7 bases fitting TRBD1. The J segment lost 7 bases and the V segment lost 6 bases, leaving 9 bases of the junction unmatched. The CDR3 is 15 residues long. Germline lookup yields CDR1 SNHLY and CDR2 FYNNEI.

The chain combines TRBV5-1 with TRBJ2-2; a weak D match, TRBD2 (5 bases). Looked up from germline, CDR1 is SGHRS and CDR2 is YFSETQ. The length of the CDR3 is 17 residues. Trimming shortened V by 4 bases and J by 4 bases, and 20 bases separated the two germline ends. DNA for the CDR3: TGCGCCAGCAGCCCGCGGGCGGGCGGGTCGGTCACCGGGGAGCTGTTTTTT. It is translated as CASSPRAGGSVTGELFF.

The V and J genes are TRBV5-1 and TRBJ2-7; no clear D. The V gene lost 0 bases and the J gene lost 0 bases, with 4 bases spanning the gap. The CDR3 extends over 13 amino acids. Germline values: CDR1 SGHRS, CDR2 YFSETQ. CDR3 sequence: CASSLGASYEQYF. The CDR3 coding sequence is TGCGCCAGCAGCTTGGGGGCCTCCTACGAGCAGTACTTC. Based on the CDR3 plus reference TRBV5-1 and TRBJ2-7, the full variable domain is KAGVTQTPRYLIKTRGQQVTLSCSPISGHRSVSWYQQTPGQGLQFLFEYFSETQRNKGNFPGRFSGRQFSNSRSEMNVSTLELGDSALYLCASSLGASYEQYFGPGTRLTVT.

J is TRBJ1-4 and V is TRBV28, with unresolved D. Trimming stripped 3 bases from V and 3 bases from J, with 11 bases between. Germline lookup yields CDR1 MDHEN and CDR2 SYDVKM. The CDR3 loop spans 15 amino acids. DNA of the CDR3: TGTGCCAGCAGTTTGCCCTCGGGATCTAATGAAAAACTGTTTTTT. Translated, it gives CASSLPSGSNEKLFF.

The rearrangement joins TRBV11-3 to TRBJ2-1; D may be TRBD2 (5 bases). Between the trimmed V and J ends, which lost 1 base and 6 bases, there was a span of 16 bases. This CDR3 comprises 16 residues. The germline V gene has CDR1 SGHNT and CDR2 YENEEA. This CDR3 reads CASSLGREFAGNEQFF. The DNA of the CDR3 is TGTGCCAGCAGCTTAGGAAGGGAGTTCGCAGGCAATGAGCAGTTCTTC.

In nucleotides, the CDR3 is TGTGCCATCGGTTACCGCCGCACCGGGGAGCTGTTTTTT. It translates to CAIGYRRTGELFF. This chain links TRBV6-1 with TRBJ2-2; D gene ambiguous. Trimming took 10 bases from V and 4 from J, leaving 13 bases between them. Germline CDR1 reads MNHNS; CDR2 reads SASEGT. This CDR3 has 13 amino acids.

The genes are TRBV9 and TRBJ1-3, with 8 bases matching TRBD1. The CDR3 sequence is 14 residues long. V shed 1 base and J 4 bases; nucleotides not matched to a gene: 1. Germline CDR1 and CDR2: SGDLS and YYNGEE. CDR3 DNA sequence: TGTGCCAGCAGCGTATCAGGGGGCGGAAACACCATATATTTT. Translating gives CASSVSGGGNTIYF.

This chain uses TRBV7-2 with TRBJ2-1; the match to TRBD2 covers 11 bases. The CDR3 covers 14 residues. Germline V gene lookup returns CDR1 SGHTA and CDR2 FQGNSA. Losses at the gene ends were 2 bases for V and 9 bases for J; bases not matched to a gene: 3. CDR3 protein: CASSLSSGRSEQFF. The CDR3 bases are TGTGCCAGCAGCTTATCTAGCGGGAGGTCTGAGCAGTTCTTC.

The chain recombines TRBV29-1 with TRBJ2-7; 9 bases are shared with TRBD1. Germline V CDR1 and CDR2: SQVTM, ANQGSEA. The CDR3 spans 14 residues. V lost 3 bases to trimming and J lost 3 bases; unmatched junction nucleotides: 6. The CDR3 DNA follows: TGCAGCGTTGATTTCCCGGACAGGGGCTACGAGCAGTACTTC. Translated, it gives CSVDFPDRGYEQYF.

The rearrangement uses TRBV30 and TRBJ2-5; 10 nucleotides agree with TRBD2. V lost 3 bases and J lost 7; bases outside the gene matches: 8. The CDR3 consists of 14 residues. Germline V gene lookup returns CDR1 GTSNPN and CDR2 SVGIG (reference sequence). DNA for the CDR3: TGTGCCTGGAGAGTAGCGGGAGGCCGATGGACCCAGTACTTC. This encodes CAWRVAGGRWTQYF.

V gene TRBV18 combines with J gene TRBJ2-7, with D possibly matching TRBD1 (6 bases). The V gene's germline CDR1 is KGHSH and CDR2 LQKENI. Trimming removed 2 bases from V and 3 bases from J, with 11 bases in between. The CDR3 has 14 residues. CDR3 in DNA: TGTGCCAGCTCACCAGAAGGGGGTAACTACGAGCAGTACTTC. It codes for CASSPEGGNYEQYF.

About this clone: The germline gene is not matched at one end of the junction; a read error may be the cause. The chain links TRBV5-1 to TRBJ1-4; no clear D. From germline, CDR1 is SGHRS and CDR2 YFSETQ. The CDR3 is 16 amino acids. The CDR3 DNA reads TGCGCCAGCAGTTTGGGTACGGGGAGCTCTAATGAAAAACTGTTTTTT. It codes for CASSLGTGSSNEKLFF.

With respect to this clone: At one end, the junction sequence differs from germline, possibly due to a read error. The V call is TRBV7-7, the J call TRBJ2-1; 14 positions match TRBD2. Looked up from germline, CDR1 is SSHAT and CDR2 is FNYEAQ (reference sequence). The CDR3 is 15 amino acids. CDR3 nucleotides: TGTGCTAGCAGCCGACTAGCGGGAGGGGGGAATGAGCAGTTCTTC. This gives the protein CASSRLAGGGNEQFF.

The chain carries TRBV5-1 and TRBJ1-2; the match to TRBD1 covers 7 bases. V shed 3 bases and J 0 bases; nucleotides not matched to a gene: 2. CDR3 length equals 14 residues. From germline, CDR1 is SGHRS and CDR2 YFSETQ. CDR3 sequence reads: CASSWDRANYGYTF. The CDR3 DNA sequence: TGCGCCAGCAGCTGGGACAGAGCTAACTATGGCTACACCTTC.

This chain connects TRBV5-4 to TRBJ1-6; D might be TRBD1 (5 bases). V shed 6 bases and J shed 9 bases, with 10 bases lying between them. There are 12 residues in the CDR3. Per germline, CDR1 SGHNT and CDR2 YYREEE (reference sequence). CDR3 sequence reads: CASTGQGSPLHF. The CDR3 DNA reads as TGTGCCAGCACCGGCCAGGGTTCACCCCTCCACTTT.

The chain recombines TRBV11-2 with TRBJ1-1, with unresolved D. The CDR3 sequence is 14 residues long. Germline lookup yields CDR1 SGHAT and CDR2 FQNNGV. V was clipped by 0 bases and J by 0 bases, with 5 bases between them. The CDR3 sequence: CASSLETVNTEAFF. The CDR3 nucleotides read TGTGCCAGCAGCTTAGAAACGGTGAACACTGAAGCTTTCTTT.

This chain joins TRBV10-3 and TRBJ1-6; the D gene is possibly TRBD1 (6 bases). CDR3 length: 17 residues. Germline V CDR1 and CDR2: ENHRY, SYGVKD. Trimming took 6 bases from V and 0 from J, leaving 15 bases between them. The CDR3 reads CAIRKDRVSSYNSPLHF. CDR3 bases: TGTGCCATCAGAAAGGACAGAGTCAGCTCCTATAATTCACCCCTCCACTTT.

Written as DNA, the CDR3 is TGTGCCAGCAGCGGAAGTTACCGGGACAGTAACTACAATGAGCAGTTCTTC. Translation: CASSGSYRDSNYNEQFF. The rearrangement links TRBV9 to TRBJ2-1; 7 bases fit TRBD1. Germline assignment: CDR1 SGDLS and CDR2 YYNGEE. The CDR3 sequence is 17 residues long. Losses at the gene ends were 3 bases for V and 3 bases for J; bases not matched to a gene: 12.

The chain is built from TRBV19 and TRBJ2-7, with 10 bases identical to TRBD1. Germline assignment: CDR1 LNHDA and CDR2 SQIVND (reference sequence). The J segment lost 3 bases and the V segment lost 6 bases, leaving 2 bases of the junction unmatched. The CDR3 runs to 13 residues. CDR3 DNA sequence: TGTGCCAGTAGAGGACAGGGGGACTACGAGCAGTACTTC. This codes for CASRGQGDYEQYF.

The V gene is TRBV18, the J gene TRBJ1-1; D is unresolved. V was trimmed by 2 bases and J by 1 base, leaving 5 bases between them. The germline V gene has CDR1 KGHSH and CDR2 LQKENI. This CDR3 has 13 residues. DNA for the CDR3: TGTGCCAGCTCACCAGGGCCGAACACTGAAGCTTTCTTT. Its protein is CASSPGPNTEAFF. Full variable domain (rest looked up from reference TRBV18 and TRBJ1-1): NAGVMQNPRHLVRRRGQEARLRCSPMKGHSHVYWYRQLPEEGLKFMVYLQKENIIDESGMPKERFSAEFPKEGPSILRIQQVVRGDSAAYFCASSPGPNTEAFFGQGTRLTVV.

This rearrangement joins TRBV28 to TRBJ2-7, with D possibly TRBD2 on 6 matching bases. Deletions cut 6 bases from V and 6 bases from J, with 18 bases between. Germline V gene data show CDR1 as MDHEN and CDR2 as SYDVKM. This CDR3 is built from 14 residues. Written as DNA, the CDR3 is TGTGCCAGCAGGCCGTGGGCGGGAAAGGGCGAGCAGTACTTC. This codes for CASRPWAGKGEQYF.

To note about this clone: Lacking the conserved final phenylalanine or tryptophan, this CDR3 likely reflects a read error. The DNA is omitted, as the CDR3 cannot be located on it reliably, and the CDR3 follows TCRdb's listing. This sequence joins TRBV21-1 and TRBJ2-7; TRBD1 is taken as the D call from the table, unchecked against the DNA. TRBV21-1 is classified as a pseudogene. The CDR3 numbers 8 amino acids, ends counted. The CDR3 sequence is CASRTAQD.

V and J are TRBV27 and TRBJ1-1; 7 bases map to TRBD1. V lost 8 bases and J lost 1; bases outside the gene matches: 4. The CDR3 has 13 amino acids. Per the germline V gene, CDR1 is MNHEY and CDR2 is SMNVEV (reference sequence). The CDR3 DNA follows: TGTGCCAGCGGCACAGGGGCGAACACTGAAGCTTTCTTT. It specifies CASGTGANTEAFF.